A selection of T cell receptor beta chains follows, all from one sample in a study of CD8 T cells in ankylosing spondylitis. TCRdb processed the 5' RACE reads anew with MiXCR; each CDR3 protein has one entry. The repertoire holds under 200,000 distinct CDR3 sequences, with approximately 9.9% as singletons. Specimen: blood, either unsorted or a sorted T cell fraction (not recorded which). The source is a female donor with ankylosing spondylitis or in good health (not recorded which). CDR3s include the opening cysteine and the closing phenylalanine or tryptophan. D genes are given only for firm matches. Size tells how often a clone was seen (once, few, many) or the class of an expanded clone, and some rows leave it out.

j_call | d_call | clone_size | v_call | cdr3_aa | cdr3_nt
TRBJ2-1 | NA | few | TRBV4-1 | CASSSGAGVNEQFF | TGCGCCAGCAGCTCAGGGGCGGGAGTCAATGAGCAGTTCTTC
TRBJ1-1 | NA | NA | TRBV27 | CASRPAIANTEAFF | TGTGCCAGCCGCCCGGCTATAGCGAACACTGAAGCTTTCTTT
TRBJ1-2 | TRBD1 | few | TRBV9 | CASSLRTGYGYTF | TGTGCCAGCAGCCTCCGGACAGGGTATGGCTACACCTTC
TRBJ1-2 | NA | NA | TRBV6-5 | CASSYYSVGGGYGYTF | TGTGCCAGCAGTTACTACTCCGTAGGGGGGGGCTATGGCTACACCTTC
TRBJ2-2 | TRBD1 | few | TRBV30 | CAWTPGTASTGELFF | TGTGCCTGGACCCCCGGGACAGCGTCCACCGGGGAGCTGTTTTTT
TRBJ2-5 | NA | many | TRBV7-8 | CASSPDVLQETQYF | TGTGCCAGCAGCCCAGACGTTCTCCAAGAGACCCAGTACTTC
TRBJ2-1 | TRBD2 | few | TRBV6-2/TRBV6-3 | CASSFLAGLNEQFF | TGTGCCAGCAGTTTTTTAGCGGGACTCAATGAGCAGTTCTTC
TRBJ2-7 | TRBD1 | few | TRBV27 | CASRMGQGYEQYF | TGTGCCAGCCGAATGGGACAGGGGTACGAGCAGTACTTC
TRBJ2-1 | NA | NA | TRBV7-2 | CASSLWFNEQFF | TGTGCCAGCAGCTTATGGTTCAATGAGCAGTTCTTC
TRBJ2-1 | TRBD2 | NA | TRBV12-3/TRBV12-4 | CASSLAYGGSSYNEQFF | TGTGCCAGCAGTTTAGCGTATGGCGGGAGTTCCTACAATGAGCAGTTCTTC
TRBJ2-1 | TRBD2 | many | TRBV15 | CATSRDTASGRRLEQFF | TGTGCCACCAGCAGAGATACGGCTAGCGGGAGGAGACTAGAGCAGTTCTTC
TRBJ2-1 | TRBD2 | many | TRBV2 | CASRAGGGPNEQFF | TGTGCCAGCAGGGCGGGAGGTGGCCCCAATGAGCAGTTCTTC
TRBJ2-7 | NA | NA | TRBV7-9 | CASSFRGAEQYF | TGTGCCAGCAGCTTTAGAGGGGCCGAGCAGTACTTC
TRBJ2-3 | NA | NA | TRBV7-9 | CASSPRGGGTDTQYF | TGTGCCAGCAGCCCCAGGGGTGGGGGCACAGATACGCAGTATTTT
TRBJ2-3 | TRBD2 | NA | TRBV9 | CASSPQVRGRGTDTQYF | TGTGCCAGCAGCCCCCAAGTACGGGGGAGGGGCACAGATACGCAGTATTTT
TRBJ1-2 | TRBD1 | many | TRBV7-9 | CASSLSGQGNGYTF | TGTGCCAGCAGCTTATCTGGACAGGGGAATGGCTACACCTTC
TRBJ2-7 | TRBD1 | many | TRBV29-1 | CSAQTGVYEQYF | TGCAGCGCCCAAACAGGGGTGTACGAGCAGTACTTC
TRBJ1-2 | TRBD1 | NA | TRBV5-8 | CASSLLPGQGHYGYTF | TGTGCCAGCAGCTTGTTACCGGGACAGGGGCACTATGGCTACACCTTC